The entry below describes one T cell receptor beta chain. As yet, its antigen is unknown. This sample was taken from a study of cytomegalovirus exposure and HLA in healthy donors. General study results and limits: Overall, around 160 TCR beta chains were annotated as cytomegalovirus-associated.

13 Jbeta primers and 60 Vbeta primers were used for the PCR. Profiling relied on immunoSEQ multiplex PCR, and the TCRdb table lists in-frame clones only, not all of them. The table shows 150,000 to 200,000 clones, with around 86% occurring only once. Germline V gene sequence: CDR1 GTSNPN, CDR2 SVGIG (reference sequence). The length of the CDR3 is 16 residues. V lost 6 bases and J 0 bases, leaving 15 bases between the germline ends. Sequenced input: PBMCs. The TCR comes from a male donor in good health and CMV-seronegative. The chain carries TRBV30 and TRBJ1-6, with D hard to call. The CDR3 loop reads CACHGLDSSYNSPLHF. The CDR3 nucleotides read TGTGCCTGCCACGGACTCGATAGCTCCTATAATTCACCCCTCCACTTT.